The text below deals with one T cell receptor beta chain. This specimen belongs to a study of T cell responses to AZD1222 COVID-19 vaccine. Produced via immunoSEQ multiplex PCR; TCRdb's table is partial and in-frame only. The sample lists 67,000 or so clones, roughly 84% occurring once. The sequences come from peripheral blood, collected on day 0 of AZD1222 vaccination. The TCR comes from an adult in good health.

The chain's CDR3 is CASSEDNTEAFF. In nucleotides, the CDR3 is TGTGCCAGCAGTGAAGATAACACTGAAGCTTTCTTT. V and J are TRBV2 and TRBJ1-1, with unresolved D. V was cut by 1 base and J by 2 bases, with 2 bases left in between. Germline loops: CDR1 SNHLY, CDR2 FYNNEI. The CDR3 sequence is 12 residues long.